This T cell receptor beta chain was profiled in a study of T cell repertoires in cytomegalovirus infection. Turning to the study itself: It can be stated that public TCR beta signatures indicated CMV infection as well as a matching HLA type.

This clonotype occurred many times. As yet, its antigen is unknown. This CDR3 has 13 amino acids. V was trimmed by 1 base and J by 6 bases, leaving 7 bases between them. CDR1 SGHTA and CDR2 FQGNSA come from the germline V gene. Study-level findings and limits: Using cumulative public TCR beta family frequency, the authors identified those who carried CMV together with the relevant HLA. In two of eight donors, the top clonotype was HLA-C-restricted CMV-specific.

TCRdb re-analysed the reads in MiXCR, keeping a single row per CDR3 protein. Of 250,000 to 300,000 distinct CDR3 sequences in the sample, roughly 13% were seen once. The origin of this receptor is a human donor in good health (CMV status not recorded). Some clones in this sample may be carry-over from other donors' samples. What was sequenced was PBMCs. The V and J genes are TRBV7-2 and TRBJ1-5; D is unclear. CDR3 residues: CASSLDPGQPQHF. CDR3 in DNA: TGTGCCAGCAGCTTAGACCCGGGTCAGCCCCAGCATTTT.